This T cell receptor beta chain appears in the sequencing data of a study of read filtering for tumor transcriptome and immune sequencing. The overall study: The cohort had roughly 16 men and 14 women aged about 40 to 90, mean roughly 66 years.

Germline V gene sequence: CDR1 SGHRS, CDR2 YFSETQ. The CDR3 runs to 12 residues. Molecular barcoded adaptors covering alpha/delta and beta/gamma chains were used on around 400 ng RNA. TCRdb called the reads again in MiXCR, with one record for every CDR3 protein. The table shows 130,000 or so distinct CDR3 sequences, with over 10% occurring only once. Study-level findings and limits: RNA-seq captured clonotypes less deeply and reliably than IR-seq. IR-seq and RNA-seq agreed better without single-read clonotypes.

In the case of this clonotype: Antigen: not known. One end of the junction varies from germline; a read error may be responsible.

This receptor was obtained from a donor aged 40 or over with multiple myeloma. The source material was a population of CD138-negative cells sorted from bone marrow. The genes are TRBV5-1 and TRBJ2-3; perhaps TRBD2 as D (6 bases). CDR3 sequence (DNA): TGTGCCAGCAGCTTTAGCGGAGATAGGCAGTATTTT. This codes for CASSFSGDRQYF.